The next 9 T cell receptor beta chains were all read from a single sample in a study of T cells in Graves' hyperthyroidism and ophthalmopathy (dated by TCRdb to the late 2010s). The library was prepared using multiplex PCR. Sequencing was carried out with an Illumina HiSeq 2000. TCR beta CDR3 regions were amplified from RNA transcripts. A first-round RT-PCR of the TCR CDR3 used the HTBI primer set with the Qiagen OneStep RT-PCR kit. TCRdb's own reprocessing of the public reads used fastp at Q25 and MiXCR and kept productive beta chains. Entries are consolidated by CDR3 protein sequence, retaining the most common genes and DNA. The sample includes 250,000 to 300,000 distinct CDR3 sequences, with 10% to 15% observed a single time. The leading ten clones occupy almost 8% of the sample. Specimen: blood. The receptors derive from a woman in her 30s with Graves' hyperthyroidism that later progressed to Graves' ophthalmopathy.

This clonotype was counted many times. The chain uses TRBV7-9 and TRBJ1-1; D is undetermined. CDR3 length equals 10 residues. Germline CDR1 reads SEHNR; CDR2 reads FQNEAQ (reference sequence). Trimming left V 8 bases short and J 2 bases short, with 3 bases between. CDR3 DNA sequence: TGTGCCAGCGGCAACACTGAAGCTTTCTTT. Translation: CASGNTEAFF.

The V gene is TRBV6-5, the J gene TRBJ1-2, with a possible D match to TRBD1 (6 bases). V lost 3 bases, J lost 9 bases, and 17 bases lay in between. The CDR3 has 14 residues. Germline V gene sequence: CDR1 MNHEY, CDR2 SVGAGI. CDR3 sequence: CASSYVTDRSCYTF. CDR3 in DNA: TGTGCCAGCAGTTATGTAACGGACAGATCTTGCTACACCTTC.

This clonotype has just one count. This chain joins TRBV28 and TRBJ2-7; TRBD2 agrees at 13 bases. J lost 2 bases, V lost 6 bases, and 1 base had no gene match. Germline values: CDR1 MDHEN, CDR2 SYDVKM. This CDR3 comprises 14 residues. CDR3 bases: TGTGCCAGCAGGGGACTAGCGGGGACCTACGAGCAGTACTTC. This encodes CASRGLAGTYEQYF.

The chain has TRBV4-2 and TRBJ1-1; possible D gene TRBD1, 6 bases. Germline V gene sequence: CDR1 LGHNA, CDR2 YNFKEQ. V gave up 2 bases and J gave up 3 bases, with 10 bases separating them. The CDR3 runs 14 residues. The CDR3 protein is CASSQTQGYTEAFF. As DNA, the CDR3 is TGTGCCAGCAGCCAAACCCAGGGGTACACTGAAGCTTTCTTT.

V usage is TRBV9 and J usage is TRBJ2-1; D gene ambiguous. The CDR3 consists of 15 residues. CDR1 is SGDLS, CDR2 YYNGEE, per germline. The germline V and J ends were trimmed by 3 bases and 10 bases, with 20 bases remaining between them. CDR3 loop: CASSASAAGRGEQFF. The CDR3 DNA sequence: TGTGCCAGCAGCGCCAGCGCGGCCGGGCGAGGCGAGCAGTTCTTC.

The rearrangement uses TRBV5-1 and TRBJ2-1, with D possibly called TRBD1 or TRBD2 (5 bases each). Per the germline V gene, CDR1 is SGHRS and CDR2 is YFSETQ. V lost 0 bases and J lost 0, with 7 bases in between. The CDR3 is made up of 15 amino acids. CDR3 region: CASSLDGGSYNEQFF. The CDR3 nucleotides read TGCGCCAGCAGCTTGGATGGGGGCTCCTACAATGAGCAGTTCTTC.

The table lists this clonotype with many counts. The V call is TRBV28, the J call TRBJ1-6; D is unclear. This CDR3 has 15 residues. The germline CDR1 and CDR2 sequences are MDHEN and SYDVKM. V was cut by 1 base and J by 7 bases, with 11 bases left in between. The CDR3 here is CASSLFMAANSPLHF. The CDR3, as DNA: TGTGCCAGCAGTTTATTTATGGCCGCGAATTCACCCCTCCACTTT.

A few counts support this clonotype. The chain uses TRBV19 and TRBJ2-2; 11 bases fit TRBD1. The CDR3 covers 15 residues. With V trimmed by 8 bases and J by 9 bases, 11 bases remained unmatched. The germline V gene encodes CDR1 LNHDA and CDR2 SQIVND (reference sequence). The CDR3 DNA reads as TGTGCCAGTTCTCCGGGGGACAGGGGGGGACGGGAGCTGTTTTTT. Encoded protein: CASSPGDRGGRELFF.

This clonotype was observed at least ten times. This chain joins TRBV29-1 and TRBJ1-2; D unresolved. The V gene lost 0 bases and the J gene lost 5 bases, with 7 bases spanning the gap. Germline CDR1 SQVTM, CDR2 ANQGSEA. The CDR3 length is 12 residues. The CDR3 is CSVEEGGYGYTF. For the CDR3, the DNA is TGCAGCGTTGAAGAGGGCGGTTATGGCTACACCTTC.